Following are 18 T cell receptor beta chains from one sample sequenced in a study of blood T cell repertoires in COVID-19 (dated by TCRdb to the early 2020s). The receptor library was made with the immunoSEQ multiplex PCR assay. The table was pulled from immuneACCESS by TCRdb, which kept in-frame rearrangements only. Such tables lose some clones; where checked, under half of the loss comes from unresolved V genes, and the rest has no known cause. Present in this sample are almost 55,000 clones, 90% of which were seen just once. Clones ranked in the top ten supply around 8.3% of the sample. The source material was peripheral blood. Source of these receptors: a woman between 40 and 55 years old with active COVID-19.

This chain uses TRBV28 with TRBJ1-5, with 7 nucleotides matching TRBD1. CDR1 MDHEN and CDR2 SYDVKM come from the germline V gene. This CDR3 has 19 amino acids. The trim removed 3 bases at V and 6 bases at J, leaving 20 bases unmatched. This chain's CDR3 is CASSFIGGYGQVIGQPQHF. The CDR3 region has the DNA TGTGCCAGCAGTTTTATTGGGGGGTATGGACAGGTGATAGGTCAGCCCCAGCATTTT.

The chain couples TRBV27 to TRBJ1-1; 7 bases line up with TRBD1. The CDR3 runs 15 residues. Germline V gene sequence: CDR1 MNHEY, CDR2 SMNVEV (reference sequence). The ends lost 6 bases at V and 1 base at J; junction bases unmatched: 8. CDR3 in DNA: TGTGCCAGCAGCTTGGGGGACAGATCGAACACTGAAGCTTTCTTT. Translating gives CASSLGDRSNTEAFF.

The chain has TRBV10-3 and TRBJ1-2, with 10 bases fitting TRBD1. Germline CDR1 and CDR2: ENHRY and SYGVKD. Trimming cost V 5 bases and J 8 bases; bases outside gene matches: 20. The CDR3 runs 18 residues. The DNA for the CDR3 is TGTGCCATCAGTACCGGGACAGGGGCCCGCCCGATTAAGCGCGGCTACACCTTC. This codes for CAISTGTGARPIKRGYTF.

This rearrangement joins TRBV28 to TRBJ2-2; D unclear. CDR1 and CDR2 from the germline V gene are MDHEN and SYDVKM. This CDR3 has 14 residues. The V end was cut by 3 bases, the J end by 6 bases, with 11 bases between. This CDR3 reads CASSFTPAAGELFF. DNA for the CDR3: TGTGCCAGCAGTTTTACCCCTGCGGCCGGGGAGCTGTTTTTT.

The V call is TRBV3-1 (or the pseudogene TRBV3-2), the J call TRBJ2-5; D is perhaps TRBD2 (5 bases). The length of the CDR3 is 14 residues. V lost 3 bases to trimming and J lost 2 bases, with 10 bases between them. The germline gives CDR1 LGHDT, CDR2 YNNKEL (reference sequence). The chain's CDR3 is CASSQRAEQETQYF. CDR3 coding DNA: TGTGCCAGCAGCCAGAGAGCGGAACAAGAGACCCAGTACTTC.

The chain employs TRBV9 and TRBJ2-7; D perhaps matches TRBD2 (7 bases). Germline CDR1 and CDR2: SGDLS and YYNGEE. Trimming removed 3 bases from V and 2 bases from J, with 12 bases in between. The CDR3 is 14 residues long. CDR3 amino acids: CASSEGGAAYEQYF. The CDR3 nucleotides read TGTGCCAGCAGCGAAGGGGGGGCAGCCTACGAGCAGTACTTC.

The J gene is TRBJ2-1, the V gene TRBV7-9; TRBD2 aligns across 8 bases. The CDR3 spans 15 residues. The J segment lost 0 bases and the V segment lost 6 bases, leaving 4 bases of the junction unmatched. Germline V gene sequence: CDR1 SEHNR, CDR2 FQNEAQ (reference sequence). The CDR3 is CASRFGRGSYNEQFF. CDR3 DNA sequence: TGTGCCAGCAGGTTCGGGAGGGGCTCCTACAATGAGCAGTTCTTC.

The chain carries TRBV6-5 and TRBJ1-1, with D perhaps TRBD1 (5 bases). This CDR3 is built from 13 residues. Trimming pared 6 bases from V and 1 base from J, leaving 9 bases between. CDR1 is MNHEY, CDR2 SVGAGI, per germline. In DNA, the CDR3 is TGTGCCAGCAGATTACAGGCGAACACTGAAGCTTTCTTT. It yields the protein CASRLQANTEAFF.

The chain links TRBV5-1 to TRBJ1-3; D not resolved. The CDR3 contains 13 residues. Germline V lookup: CDR1 SGHRS, CDR2 YFSETQ. Trimming pared 4 bases from V and 8 bases from J, leaving 13 bases between. The CDR3 loop reads CASSRIPGDTIYF. CDR3 in DNA: TGCGCCAGCAGCAGGATCCCCGGGGACACCATATATTTT.

The gene calls are TRBV30 and TRBJ2-7, with TRBD2 matching over 10 bases. Germline CDR1 is GTSNPN and CDR2 is SVGIG (reference sequence). The length of the CDR3 is 16 residues. V lost 1 base and J lost 5; bases outside the gene matches: 11. As DNA, the CDR3 is TGTGCCTGGAGTGCAGGCGTTGCTAGCGGGGGTAACGAGCAGTACTTC. Translating gives CAWSAGVASGGNEQYF.

The V call is TRBV12-3 or TRBV12-4, the J call TRBJ1-2; a weak D match, TRBD1 (5 bases). The CDR3 runs 12 residues. With 6 bases removed from V and 4 bases from J, the gap between germline ends came to 9 bases. CDR3 residues: CASSPGGYGYTF. The CDR3, as DNA: TGTGCCAGCAGCCCCGGGGGCTATGGCTACACCTTC.

This chain uses TRBV3-1 (or the pseudogene TRBV3-2) with TRBJ2-1, with a weak D call TRBD2 (6 bases). V lost 4 bases to trimming and J lost 8 bases, with 12 bases between them. The CDR3 length is 13 residues. CDR1 and CDR2 from the germline V gene are LGHDT and YNNKEL (reference sequence). CDR3 region: CASSRRGGDEQFF. CDR3 in DNA: TGTGCCAGCAGCCGGAGGGGTGGAGATGAGCAGTTCTTC.

The chain has TRBV11-3 and TRBJ2-2, with D possibly being TRBD1 (5 bases). Germline CDR1 SGHNT, CDR2 YENEEA. Deletions cut 4 bases from V and 6 bases from J, with 12 bases between. The CDR3 loop spans 14 amino acids. DNA of the CDR3: TGTGCCAGCAGCTCCCGACAGCCCCCCGGGGAGCTGTTTTTT. Protein: CASSSRQPPGELFF.

The V gene is TRBV18, the J gene TRBJ1-2; 7 nucleotides match TRBD1. V was clipped by 5 bases and J by 3 bases; unmatched bases: 3. CDR3 length equals 13 residues. Germline CDR1 and CDR2: KGHSH and LQKENI. CDR3 residues: CASSGQADYGYTF. As DNA, the CDR3 is TGTGCCAGCTCAGGACAGGCGGACTATGGCTACACCTTC.

This rearrangement joins TRBV7-9 to TRBJ2-1; 9 bases are a match to TRBD2. J gave up 12 bases and V 5 bases, and 20 bases lay outside the gene matches. This CDR3 has 17 residues. CDR1 and CDR2 from the germline V gene are SEHNR and FQNEAQ (reference sequence). The CDR3 DNA sequence: TGTGCCAGCAGCGCCCCTCGCAGGCTAGCGGCGGGGGGGGTGCAGTTCTTC. Translating gives CASSAPRRLAAGGVQFF.

This chain connects TRBV11-2 to TRBJ2-7; D is uncertain. V was shortened by 1 base and J by 4 bases, with 8 bases between the two germline ends. The CDR3 runs 13 residues. The germline V gene encodes CDR1 SGHAT and CDR2 FQNNGV. Written as DNA, the CDR3 is TGTGCCAGCAGCTTAGGGTCGACTTACGAGCAGTACTTC. It encodes CASSLGSTYEQYF.

In this sample, this clone turned up once. The chain couples TRBV30 to TRBJ1-2; D is unclear. The CDR3 totals 14 residues. From germline, CDR1 is GTSNPN and CDR2 SVGIG (reference sequence). The V gene lost 0 bases and the J gene lost 8 bases, with 16 bases spanning the gap. The CDR3 bases are TGTGCCTGGAGTGTGAATAGTGCCTACCTCGGCTACACCTTC. Translated, it gives CAWSVNSAYLGYTF.

This clone was observed a single time. The chain joins TRBV5-4 to TRBJ2-3; TRBD2 might be the D (6 bases). Trimming took 9 bases from V and 0 from J, leaving 17 bases between them. This CDR3 has 15 amino acids. Germline V gives CDR1 SGHNT, CDR2 YYREEE (reference sequence). The CDR3 coding sequence is TGTGCCACCGCATATTCCGGGACTAGCACAGATACGCAGTATTTT. Protein sequence: CATAYSGTSTDTQYF.